This T cell receptor (beta chain) was found in a study of a mutant IDH1 vaccine in newly diagnosed glioma. General study results and limits: A vaccine-induced immune response developed in approximately 94% of the patients.

The CDR3 covers 13 residues. V was trimmed by 4 bases and J by 3 bases, leaving 10 bases between them. Germline CDR1 LNHDA, CDR2 SQIVND (reference sequence). A note on this clone: Its antigen is not known.

Time point meaning: week 11, during vaccination. Doses consisted of 300 ug of mutant IDH1 20-mer peptide each, paired with topical imiquimod. The donors had new WHO grade 3 or 4 astrocytomas; these were IDH1-mutant and ATRX-lost. Sequencing was performed with immunoSEQ multiplex PCR; in TCRdb, only in-frame clones are kept and a portion is missing. The sample comprises some 23,000 clones, around 70% of which are singletons, and more than 9.5% rests with the top ten. This chain uses TRBV19 with TRBJ2-7; D is possibly TRBD2 (6 bases). The source was peripheral blood mononuclear cells (PBMCs), collected from a glioma patient whose treatment included an IDH1 peptide vaccine. This TCR derives from a man aged 18 to 30 with glioma. Some clones in this sample may be carry-over from other donors' samples. Written as DNA, the CDR3 is TGTGCCAGTAGTACCCAGGACTACTACGAGCAGTACTTC. Translating gives CASSTQDYYEQYF.